This T cell receptor (beta chain) is drawn from a study of blood T cell repertoires in COVID-19. Background on the study: In each case, the material was cDNA or gDNA derived from T cells, B-cell-depleted T cells, or PBMCs.

The CDR3 sequence is 14 residues long. Germline V gene lookup returns CDR1 SGHDT and CDR2 YYEEEE. V lost 0 bases and J lost 5, with 9 bases in between. Seattle researchers signed up patients amid active infection and tracked them longitudinally. TCRdb's copy holds only in-frame clones and misses some; the assay was immunoSEQ multiplex PCR. The sample consists of some 64,000 clones, more than 75% of them appearing once. Material: peripheral blood. This chain joins TRBV5-6 and TRBJ1-5, with D unclear. The sequence derives from a man between 60 and 75 years old with COVID-19, enrolled during active disease. CDR3 in DNA: TGTGCCAGCAGCTTGGGACTGTCCGATCAGCCCCAGCATTTT. Translating gives CASSLGLSDQPQHF.